This TCR beta chain originates from a study of molecular identifiers for immune sequencing clone quantification. Trimming shortened V by 1 base and J by 8 bases, and 9 bases separated the two germline ends. Germline V gene data show CDR1 as SGHDN and CDR2 as FVKESK. The CDR3 sequence is 13 residues long. TCRdb processed the PCR reads anew with MiXCR; each CDR3 protein has one entry. The data contain about 100,000 distinct CDR3 sequences, roughly 38% of them seen just once; the ten biggest clones take up less than 5%. Sequencing was done on a sample of naive CD8+ T cells from blood, with Jurkat cell RNA spiked in. Sample subset: FACS-sorted CD8+CD4-CCR7+CD45RA+ naive T cells. The chain couples TRBV14 to TRBJ2-1, with D uncertain. The source is a human donor in good health. Some libraries in this study had Jurkat cell RNA spiked in. CDR3 amino acids: CASSQVSRYEQFF. The CDR3 nucleotides read TGTGCCAGCAGCCAAGTTTCCCGGTATGAGCAGTTCTTC.